The 21 T cell receptor beta chains given below trace back to one sample, sequenced in a study of cytomegalovirus exposure and HLA in healthy donors. Use of 60 Vbeta and 13 Jbeta primers characterized the PCR. This table comes from immunoSEQ multiplex PCR, and its TCRdb copy is limited to in-frame clones, with some not included. Its clone listing holds 150,000 to 200,000 clones. Sequenced: PBMCs. Every receptor here comes from a man aged 25 to 45 in good health and CMV-seronegative.

V is TRBV7-9 and J is TRBJ1-5, with D tentatively TRBD1 (5 bases). V was trimmed by 0 bases and J by 6 bases, leaving 12 bases between them. The germline V gene encodes CDR1 SEHNR and CDR2 FQNEAQ (reference sequence). The CDR3 totals 15 residues. The DNA for the CDR3 is TGTGCCAGCAGCTTAGCAGGGGCCGGGGGTCAGCCCCAGCATTTT. This translates into CASSLAGAGGQPQHF.

The genes are TRBV30 and TRBJ1-3; maybe TRBD1 (5 bases). From germline, CDR1 is GTSNPN and CDR2 SVGIG (reference sequence). The CDR3 is 14 residues long. The CDR3 loop reads CAVPTGDSGNTIYF. The CDR3 bases are TGTGCTGTCCCCACGGGGGACTCTGGAAACACCATATATTTT.

This rearrangement joins TRBV7-9 to TRBJ2-6; no firm D call. V shed 3 bases and J shed 1 base, with 7 bases lying between them. CDR1 SEHNR and CDR2 FQNEAQ come from the germline V gene (reference sequence). CDR3 length: 15 residues. CDR3 DNA: TGTGCCAGCAGCTTGATTGAGTCTGGGGCCAACGTCCTGACTTTC. Its translation: CASSLIESGANVLTF. Full variable domain (missing parts from reference TRBV7-9 and TRBJ2-6): DTGVSQNPRHKITKRGQNVTFRCDPISEHNRLYWYRQTLGQGPEFLTYFQNEAQLEKSRLLSDRFSAERPKGSFSTLEIQRTEQGDSAMYLCASSLIESGANVLTFGAGSRLTVL.

The chain combines TRBV28 with TRBJ1-1; tentatively, D is TRBD1 (6 bases). CDR1 is MDHEN and CDR2 is SYDVKM in the germline V gene. V gave up 4 bases and J gave up 6 bases, with 18 bases separating them. The CDR3 totals 15 residues. As DNA, the CDR3 is TGTGCCAGCAGTTACCAGGGGCGCGAAGTCCCTGAAGCTTTCTTT. Residues: CASSYQGREVPEAFF.

The V gene is TRBV19, the J gene TRBJ1-2, with TRBD1 matching 7 bases. The CDR3 loop spans 16 amino acids. Germline loops: CDR1 LNHDA, CDR2 SQIVND (reference sequence). The junction had 9 bases not matched to a gene; V was cut back by 1 base and J by 4 bases. The CDR3 bases are TGTGCCAGTAGTATAGGTACAAGGGGGCATAGCTATGGCTACACCTTC. It yields the protein CASSIGTRGHSYGYTF.

This chain uses TRBV10-2 with TRBJ1-3, with D uncertain. The CDR3 has 17 amino acids. V lost 0 bases, J lost 4 bases, and 16 bases lay in between. Germline V lookup: CDR1 WSHSY, CDR2 SAAADI. The CDR3 spells CASSESIVRTEGNTIYF. The CDR3 coding sequence is TGCGCCAGCAGTGAGTCGATAGTCCGAACAGAGGGAAACACCATATATTTT.

V gene TRBV9 combines with J gene TRBJ2-3; 9 bases are a match to TRBD2. The V gene end was trimmed by 0 bases and the J gene end by 4 bases; junction bases not matched to a gene: 6. The CDR3 has 16 residues. CDR1 is SGDLS and CDR2 is YYNGEE in the germline V gene. The CDR3 DNA sequence: TGTGCCAGCAGCGTAGGGGTGCGGGAGGGTTCAGATACGCAGTATTTT. Translation: CASSVGVREGSDTQYF. Full variable domain (missing parts from reference TRBV9 and TRBJ2-3): DSGVTQTPKHLITATGQRVTLRCSPRSGDLSVYWYQQSLDQGLQFLIQYYNGEERAKGNILERFSAQQFPDLHSELNLSSLELGDSALYFCASSVGVREGSDTQYFGPGTRLTVL.

The chain uses TRBV6-5 and TRBJ1-2, with 7 bases lining up with TRBD1. The V segment lost 5 bases and the J segment 8 bases; nucleotides outside the gene matches: 8. The CDR3 sequence is 13 residues long. Germline V lookup: CDR1 MNHEY, CDR2 SVGAGI. The CDR3 here is CASSRQGVGGYTF. Written as DNA, the CDR3 is TGTGCCAGCAGTCGGCAGGGGGTAGGAGGCTACACCTTC.

This sequence joins TRBV7-3 and TRBJ2-1; 12 bases agree with TRBD1. Germline CDR1 and CDR2: SGHTA and FQGTGA. The CDR3 extends over 21 amino acids. V shed 1 base, J shed 1 base, and the junction held 14 bases outside the gene matches. CDR3 in DNA: TGTGCCAGCAGCTTAAGATTCCGGGACAGGGGGCTGGGGTTGTCCTACAATGAGCAGTTCTTC. The encoded protein is CASSLRFRDRGLGLSYNEQFF.

The rearrangement links TRBV15 to TRBJ1-5; 8 bases align to TRBD1. This CDR3 has 14 amino acids. V was pared by 5 bases and J by 7 bases, with 7 bases of the junction left unmatched. CDR1 is LNHNV and CDR2 is YYDKDF in the germline V gene (reference sequence). As DNA, the CDR3 is TGTGCCACCAGCCTACCAGGGGGCAGGCAGCCCCAGCATTTT. It specifies CATSLPGGRQPQHF. Using reference TRBV15 and TRBJ1-5 for the parts outside the CDR3, the full variable domain is DAMVIQNPRYQVTQFGKPVTLSCSQTLNHNVMYWYQQKSSQAPKLLFHYYDKDFNNEADTPDNFQSRRPNTSFCFLDIRSPGLGDTAMYLCATSLPGGRQPQHFGDGTRLSIL.

The chain joins TRBV29-1 to TRBJ2-3; D remains ambiguous. The CDR3 is made up of 12 amino acids. Germline CDR1 is SQVTM and CDR2 is ANQGSEA. The ends were cut back, 5 bases at V and 1 base at J, with 7 bases in the middle. The CDR3 bases are TGCAGCGTTCTAGTGGGCACAGATACGCAGTATTTT. Translating it yields CSVLVGTDTQYF.

The chain joins TRBV11-2 to TRBJ1-5; D remains ambiguous. Germline assignment: CDR1 SGHAT and CDR2 FQNNGV. Between the trimmed V and J ends, which lost 3 bases and 0 bases, there was a span of 9 bases. This CDR3 has 15 amino acids. CDR3 DNA: TGTGCCAGCAGCTTGGAGATTTATAGCAATCAGCCCCAGCATTTT. As protein: CASSLEIYSNQPQHF.

The chain recombines TRBV7-2 with TRBJ2-5, with TRBD2 matching over 8 bases. The CDR3 consists of 15 residues. Germline V gene data show CDR1 as SGHTA and CDR2 as FQGNSA. The J segment lost 5 bases and the V segment lost 2 bases, leaving 7 bases of the junction unmatched. As DNA, the CDR3 is TGTGCCAGCAGCTTAAGCGGGAGCGGCGGGGAGACCCAGTACTTC. Residues: CASSLSGSGGETQYF.

The chain recombines TRBV7-9 with TRBJ2-3; 13 nucleotides align to TRBD2. Trimming cost V 5 bases and J 3 bases; bases outside gene matches: 5. CDR3 length: 16 amino acids. Per the germline V gene, CDR1 is SEHNR and CDR2 is FQNEAQ (reference sequence). CDR3 in DNA: TGTGCCAGCAGCCGAGGACTAGCGGGAGCTACAGATACGCAGTATTTT. This sequence encodes CASSRGLAGATDTQYF.

The rearrangement links TRBV10-2 to TRBJ2-5; 9 bases match TRBD2. Germline V gene data show CDR1 as WSHSY and CDR2 as SAAADI. J was trimmed by 1 base and V by 6 bases; bases with no gene match: 3. There are 14 residues in the CDR3. The CDR3 nucleotides are TGCGCCAGCAGGGCTAGCGGGGTCCAAGAGACCCAGTACTTC. This translates into CASRASGVQETQYF.

The chain has TRBV19 and TRBJ2-3; 10 bases line up with TRBD2. The CDR3 runs 16 residues. The germline V gene has CDR1 LNHDA and CDR2 SQIVND (reference sequence). Unmatched junction bases numbered 6, after V lost 3 bases and J lost 3 bases. The CDR3 nucleotides are TGTGCCAGTAGTATGCTAGCGGGAGAGAAAACAGATACGCAGTATTTT. It translates to CASSMLAGEKTDTQYF.

The chain carries TRBV6-1 and TRBJ2-3, with a weak D call TRBD2 (7 bases). V lost 8 bases and J 4 bases, leaving 16 bases between the germline ends. CDR3 size: 14 residues. The germline gives CDR1 MNHNS, CDR2 SASEGT. The CDR3 loop is CASWAGARPDTQYF. DNA for the CDR3: TGTGCCAGCTGGGCGGGGGCTCGGCCAGATACGCAGTATTTT.

V is TRBV27 and J is TRBJ1-2; D is undetermined. This CDR3 spans 13 amino acids. Germline-derived CDR1 and CDR2 are MNHEY and SMNVEV (reference sequence). Trimming cost V 0 bases and J 6 bases, with 8 bases left between them. CDR3 in amino acids: CASSLSVGDGYTF. The CDR3 DNA sequence: TGTGCCAGCAGTTTATCGGTCGGGGATGGCTACACCTTC.

The V call is TRBV4-3, the J call TRBJ2-3; TRBD2 matches at 12 bases. Germline CDR1 and CDR2: LGHNA and YSLEER. V shed 5 bases, J shed 1 base, and the junction held 10 bases outside the gene matches. This CDR3 spans 18 amino acids. The CDR3 nucleotides are TGCGCCAGCAGCTCTACTAGCGGGGGGAATGCCGGCACAGATACGCAGTATTTT. It codes for CASSSTSGGNAGTDTQYF.

In DNA form, the CDR3 reads TGCGCCAGCAGCTTGGGACAAGCAGGTTACGAGCAGTACTTC. Its translation: CASSLGQAGYEQYF. V and J are TRBV5-1 and TRBJ2-7; no firm D call. The V gene lost 0 bases and the J gene lost 4 bases, with 11 bases spanning the gap. Germline lookup yields CDR1 SGHRS and CDR2 YFSETQ. There are 14 residues in the CDR3.

This chain joins TRBV5-1 and TRBJ2-5, with 8 bases that match TRBD2. The trim removed 1 base at V and 3 bases at J, leaving 5 bases unmatched. The CDR3 extends over 15 amino acids. Germline CDR1 and CDR2: SGHRS and YFSETQ. The CDR3 protein is CASSLSTSGKETQYF. The DNA for the CDR3 is TGCGCCAGCAGCTTGAGTACTAGCGGAAAAGAGACCCAGTACTTC. The whole variable domain, remainder taken from reference TRBV5-1 and TRBJ2-5, is KAGVTQTPRYLIKTRGQQVTLSCSPISGHRSVSWYQQTPGQGLQFLFEYFSETQRNKGNFPGRFSGRQFSNSRSEMNVSTLELGDSALYLCASSLSTSGKETQYFGPGTRLLVL.